The rows below give T cell receptor beta chains drawn from one sample of a study of cytomegalovirus exposure and HLA in healthy donors. Sequenced by immunoSEQ multiplex PCR; TCRdb stores in-frame clones only, minus some. The table records 150,000 to 200,000 clones, roughly 78% of them present only once. The source material was PBMCs. Every receptor here comes from a man aged 35 to 55 in good health and CMV-seropositive. The CDR3 runs from the conserved cysteine through the conserved F or W. Fields, in order: V gene, J gene, D gene, clone size, CDR3 DNA, CDR3 protein. The D gene is left open where the match is weak. Size tells how often a clone was seen (once, few, many) or the class of an expanded clone, and some rows leave it out.

TRBV7-9	TRBJ1-6	.	few	TGTGCCAGCAGCTTTTCCGGGTCCCCCTCCTATAATTCACCCCTCCACTTT	CASSFSGSPSYNSPLHF
TRBV18	TRBJ1-1	.	few	TGTGCCAGCTCACCGGACAGACGGACTGAAGCTTTCTTT	CASSPDRRTEAFF
TRBV15	TRBJ2-1	TRBD2	.	TGTGCCACCAGCAGAGGGCCGAGGGGAGGGGAGCAGTTCTTC	CATSRGPRGGEQFF
TRBV5-1	TRBJ1-1	TRBD1	once	TGCGCCAGCAGCCCACTGGGACAGGGGGCGGGAAAGGACACTGAAGCTTTCTTT	CASSPLGQGAGKDTEAFF
TRBV7-3	TRBJ2-3	.	once	TGTGCCAGCAGTTCGGAAGGGGGCACAGATACGCAGTATTTT	CASSSEGGTDTQYF
TRBV6-4	TRBJ2-6	.	.	TGTGCCAGCACCCTAGCCCCGGGCAACGTCCTGACTTTC	CASTLAPGNVLTF
TRBV6-5	TRBJ2-3	.	.	TGTGCCAGCAGCCATTTAAAACAAGATACGCAGTATTTT	CASSHLKQDTQYF
TRBV7-9	TRBJ1-1	.	.	TGTGCCAGCAGCTCTTACAGGTTTTTCTTT	CASSSYRFFF
TRBV2	TRBJ1-2	.	.	TGTGCCAGCAGTGAGGTTCGGGGAATGGGCGGCTACACCTTC	CASSEVRGMGGYTF
TRBV9	TRBJ1-1	.	.	TGTGCCAGCAGCGTAGGGTTAGGAGACAGTGACACTGAAGCTTTCTTT	CASSVGLGDSDTEAFF
TRBV7-9	TRBJ2-3	.	.	TGTGCCAGCAGCCTGGGGGGTACGCAGTATTTT	CASSLGGTQYF
TRBV6-1	TRBJ1-1	.	.	TGTGCCAGCAGTGAAGCTGGGCCCGGTGGGTTT	CASSEAGPGGF
TRBV4-3	TRBJ2-6	TRBD2	once	TGCGCCAGCAGCCAAGAATGGGAGGGGCCTGGGGCCAACGTCCTGACTTTC	CASSQEWEGPGANVLTF
TRBV7-8	TRBJ2-2	TRBD2	.	TGTGCCAGCCCTGGCAGCGGGGATAAGGTCGGGGAGCTGTTTTTT	CASPGSGDKVGELFF
TRBV9	TRBJ2-2	.	.	TGTGCCAGCAGCGTAAGCCCCTCGAACACCGGGGAGCTGTTTTTT	CASSVSPSNTGELFF
TRBV5-4	TRBJ2-7	TRBD1	.	TGTGCCAGCAGCGGACCGGGACAGGGGACATTTCGAAACTTC	CASSGPGQGTFRNF
TRBV11-2	TRBJ2-7	.	once	TGTGCCAGCAGCTCAGTATCCCGCCGGGATCGGTACGAGCAGTACTTC	CASSSVSRRDRYEQYF
TRBV28	TRBJ1-1	.	.	TGTGCCAGCAGTTTCGTGAGGAAAACTGAAGCTTTCTTT	CASSFVRKTEAFF
TRBV5-4	TRBJ1-1	.	.	TGTGCCAGCAGCCCGACAGAGAACACTGAAGCTTTCTTT	CASSPTENTEAFF
TRBV6-5	TRBJ2-3	.	.	TGTGCCAGCAGTTACGACGGGTCGAGGGATACGCAGTATTTT	CASSYDGSRDTQYF
TRBV10-1	TRBJ1-2	TRBD1	few	TGCGCCAGCAGTAAGCTTCCCGGGACAGCGATGAACTATGGCTACACCTTC	CASSKLPGTAMNYGYTF
TRBV2	TRBJ1-5	TRBD1	.	TGTGCCAGCAAGAGATACGCCGGGACAGGGAGGGGTACAGATCAGCCCCAGCATTTT	CASKRYAGTGRGTDQPQHF
TRBV18	TRBJ1-2	TRBD1	.	TGTGCCAGCTCACGACGGGACAGGGTTTCGTACTATGGCTACACCTTC	CASSRRDRVSYYGYTF
TRBV7-2	TRBJ2-3	.	.	TGTGCCAGCAGCTTCCTAGGGGGTGCAGCAGATACGCAGTATTTT	CASSFLGGAADTQYF
TRBV9	TRBJ2-7	TRBD2	few	TGTGCCAGCAGCCCCTTAGCGGGGGGGCAGTACGAGCAGTACTTC	CASSPLAGGQYEQYF
TRBV7-2	TRBJ2-2	.	.	TGTGCCAGCAGCTTAAGTCCCATAGTCGGCGGGGAGCTGTTTTTT	CASSLSPIVGGELFF
TRBV11-2	TRBJ1-2	TRBD1	.	TGTGCCAGCAGCCCCCTGGACAGGGTGGGCTATGGCTACACCTTC	CASSPLDRVGYGYTF
TRBV15	TRBJ2-3	TRBD1	once	TGTGCCACCAGCAGAGGAAGGACAGGGCTGGCGATCGAAAGTACGCAGTATTTT	CATSRGRTGLAIESTQYF
TRBV6-5	TRBJ2-2	.	.	TGTGCCAGCACTCCGGGACATCTGAACACCGGGGAGCTGTTTTTT	CASTPGHLNTGELFF
TRBV27	TRBJ2-2	TRBD1	few	TGTGCCAGCAGTTTATGGTCGGGACAGGGGAACACCGGGGAGCTGTTTTTT	CASSLWSGQGNTGELFF
TRBV6-1	TRBJ1-1	TRBD1	.	TGTGCCAGCAGTGAAGGGCACAGGGGCCGCTTCGGGACTGAAGCTTTCTTT	CASSEGHRGRFGTEAFF
TRBV4-2	TRBJ1-2	.	.	TGTGCCAGCAGCCAAGATACAGGTGGGGCTAACTATGGCTACACCTTC	CASSQDTGGANYGYTF
TRBV5-4	TRBJ2-7	TRBD2	few	TGTGCCAGCAGCTTGGGGAGCGGGGGATCCTCCTACGAGCAGTACTTC	CASSLGSGGSSYEQYF
TRBV21-1	TRBJ1-5	.	.	TGTGCCAGCAGCCGGGACAGCCGGTCGGGCAATCAGCCCCAGCATTTT	CASSRDSRSGNQPQHF
TRBV5-8	TRBJ1-5	.	.	TGTGCCAGCAGCTTGGAGCGCAATCAGCCCCAGCATTTT	CASSLERNQPQHF
TRBV20-1	TRBJ2-5	.	.	TGCAGTGCCCAGCAAGAGACCCAGTACTTC	CSAQQETQYF
TRBV19	TRBJ2-7	TRBD1	.	TGTGCCAGTAGGGGACAGAGCTACGAGCAGTACTTC	CASRGQSYEQYF
TRBV19	TRBJ1-6	.	once	TGTGCCAGCGAAATGGGGGGCTCCTATAATTCACCCCTCCACTTT	CASEMGGSYNSPLHF
TRBV5-1	TRBJ1-2	TRBD1	.	TGCGCCAGCAGCCTCGGACAGGGGGCGCCTACTAACTATGGCTACACCTTC	CASSLGQGAPTNYGYTF
TRBV4-2	TRBJ2-7	TRBD1	once	TGTGCCAGCAGCCAAGTGGGGACAGCGAAGACCTACGAGCAGTACTTC	CASSQVGTAKTYEQYF
TRBV29-1	TRBJ1-2	TRBD1	.	TGCAGCGCGCTAGACAGGGGGTTTGGCTACACCTTC	CSALDRGFGYTF
TRBV15	TRBJ2-2	.	.	TGTGCCACCAGCATGTCTCGGAGGGGCGGAAACACCGGGGAGCTGTTTTTT	CATSMSRRGGNTGELFF
TRBV14	TRBJ1-1	.	.	TGTGCCAGCAGCCAAGATAGCCGGTCAGCTTTCTTT	CASSQDSRSAFF
TRBV9	TRBJ2-5	.	.	TGTGCCAGCAGCGTAGGGGGAGGCGGCCAAGAGACCCAGTACTTC	CASSVGGGGQETQYF
TRBV7-9	TRBJ2-7	TRBD1	.	TGTGCCAGCAGTCCACGACAGGGACCCTACGAGCAGTACTTC	CASSPRQGPYEQYF
TRBV18	TRBJ2-1	.	.	TGTGCCAGCTCACCAGATGGCCTAGCGTCCTACAATGAGCAGTTCTTC	CASSPDGLASYNEQFF
TRBV5-1	TRBJ2-7	TRBD2	few	TGCGCCAGCAGCTTGGCTCTAGCGGGGGCCTACGAGCAGTACTTC	CASSLALAGAYEQYF
TRBV2	TRBJ1-5	TRBD1	.	TGTGCCAGCAGTACGGGACAGGGGGCCGTTCAGCCCCAGCATTTT	CASSTGQGAVQPQHF
TRBV28	TRBJ2-3	.	.	TGTGCCAGCAGTTTGAGGTTTACACCAGATACGCAGTATTTT	CASSLRFTPDTQYF
TRBV30	TRBJ2-3	TRBD2	once	TGTGCCTGGAGTCGGGGGGTAGATACGCAGTATTTT	CAWSRGVDTQYF
TRBV9	TRBJ1-1	TRBD1	.	TGTGCCAGCAGCCCAGGGGGTCTTTCCACAGAAGCTTTCTTT	CASSPGGLSTEAFF
TRBV30	TRBJ2-1	.	once	TGTGCCTGGAGCCTAGTAAATCACAATGAGCAGTTCTTC	CAWSLVNHNEQFF
TRBV4-3	TRBJ1-1	.	.	TGCGCCAGCAGCCAAGCCTCAACACCTGCCAGGGAAGCTTTCTTT	CASSQASTPAREAFF
TRBV5-1	TRBJ2-2	.	once	TGCGCCAGCAGCCCCGGGGACACTAAAAACACCGGGGAGCTGTTTTTT	CASSPGDTKNTGELFF
TRBV13	TRBJ2-7	.	.	TGTGCCAGCAGCTTAGGACAGGGATTGTACGAGCAGTACTTC	CASSLGQGLYEQYF
TRBV6-7	TRBJ2-5	TRBD2	.	TGTGCCAGCAGTTACCGAAGGGGACTAGCGGGGGAAGAGACCCAGTACTTC	CASSYRRGLAGEETQYF
TRBV7-2	TRBJ2-3	.	.	TGTGCCAGCAGCGTCCGGACTTCTTTAGCTAGCACAGATACGCAGTATTTT	CASSVRTSLASTDTQYF
TRBV6-5	TRBJ1-6	TRBD1	.	TGTGCCAGCAGCCCGGACAGGGGGAATTCACCCCTCCACTTT	CASSPDRGNSPLHF
TRBV25-1	TRBJ1-1	TRBD1	.	TGTGCCAGCAGTGGCCGGACAGGGGAGGATGAAGCTTTCTTT	CASSGRTGEDEAFF